This T cell receptor (beta chain) was recorded in a study of OX40 agonist ivuxolimab in advanced cancers. Germline CDR1 and CDR2: SGHRS and YFSETQ. CDR3 length equals 15 residues. J lost 4 bases, V lost 4 bases, and 7 bases had no gene match. Study-level points and caveats: The CD4+ and CD8+ T cells in the blood had expanded clonally by week 6 at 0.1 to 3.0 mg/kg.

On cycle 4 day 1 and cycle 7 day 1, as well as at baseline, blood was sampled. About this clone: Its antigen is unknown.

The method was immunoSEQ multiplex PCR; TCRdb's version includes in-frame clones alone and lacks a portion of them. This table has roughly 58,000 clones, 85% appearing once. V usage is TRBV5-1 and J usage is TRBJ1-1; 10 nucleotides line up with TRBD1. The source is an adult with an advanced solid tumor such as melanoma, head and neck, liver or kidney cancer. Source: CD4+ or CD8+ T cells sorted from blood, taken in a trial of the OX40 agonist ivuxolimab. The CDR3 reads CASSAARDRGTEAFF. CDR3 sequence (DNA): TGCGCCAGCAGCGCGGCCCGGGACAGGGGCACTGAAGCTTTCTTT.